This T cell receptor beta chain came from a study of T cells in Graves' hyperthyroidism and ophthalmopathy. The investigators amplified TCR beta CDR3 regions from RNA transcripts. TCR CDR3 regions were first amplified by RT-PCR with HTBI primers. From the multiplex PCR reads, TCRdb called clonotypes with MiXCR, one entry per CDR3 protein. The sample has nearly 600,000 distinct CDR3 sequences; more than 11% are singletons. In germline, CDR1 is MNHNS, CDR2 SASEGT. The CDR3 covers 14 residues. The V segment lost 8 bases and the J segment 2 bases; nucleotides outside the gene matches: 5. The rearrangement uses TRBV6-1 and TRBJ2-1; 8 bases are a match to TRBD1. Source material: blood. The TCR comes from a woman aged 25 to 39 with Graves' hyperthyroidism that later progressed to Graves' ophthalmopathy. CDR3 nucleotides: TGTGCCAGCGGAGACAGGGGTCCCTACAATGAGCAGTTCTTC. Translated: CASGDRGPYNEQFF.